Below are 15 T cell receptor beta chains sequenced from a single sample in a study of identical twins. In TCRdb, the 5' RACE reads were re-called with MiXCR into one record per CDR3 protein. The data hold about 690,000 distinct CDR3 sequences, with 21% observed a single time. These same records also appear under a second study, on T cells expressing NK-cell markers.

The sequenced sample was PBMCs. All receptors derive from a young woman in good health.

The chain recombines TRBV20-1 with TRBJ2-7; D might be TRBD1 or TRBD2, each matching 5 bases. Between the trimmed V and J ends, which lost 0 bases and 0 bases, there was a span of 12 bases. CDR1 and CDR2 from the germline V gene are DFQATT and SNEGSKA (reference sequence). The CDR3 is 15 amino acids. The CDR3 sequence is CSARDRDGPSYEQYF. The DNA for the CDR3 is TGCAGTGCTAGAGATCGGGACGGCCCCTCCTACGAGCAGTACTTC.

This clonotype was counted only a few times. The chain is built from TRBV7-2 and TRBJ2-3; D is uncertain. This CDR3 region has 14 residues. V lost 1 base, J lost 7 bases, and 12 bases lay in between. Germline assignment: CDR1 SGHTA and CDR2 FQGNSA. CDR3 bases: TGTGCCAGCAGCTTAGTTAGCAGTTCTAATACGCAGTATTTT. Protein product: CASSLVSSSNTQYF.

This clonotype was observed at least ten times. This chain uses TRBV20-1 with TRBJ2-3, with 14 bases that match TRBD2. The V gene's germline CDR1 is DFQATT and CDR2 SNEGSKA (reference sequence). The CDR3 is made up of 14 amino acids. The V segment lost 6 bases and the J segment 4 bases; nucleotides outside the gene matches: 3. The CDR3 DNA reads as TGCAGTGCCGCGGGACTAGCGGGAGCAGATACGCAGTATTTT. It is translated as CSAAGLAGADTQYF.

This chain connects TRBV7-2 to TRBJ1-2; D ambiguous. From germline, CDR1 is SGHTA and CDR2 FQGNSA. V lost 2 bases and J lost 8, with 15 bases in between. This CDR3 has 14 residues. This CDR3 is CASSLPGQKKGYTF. The CDR3 bases are TGTGCCAGCAGCTTACCGGGCCAAAAGAAGGGCTACACCTTC. Complete variable domain (other parts from reference TRBV7-2 and TRBJ1-2): GAGVSQSPSNKVTEKGKDVELRCDPISGHTALYWYRQSLGQGLEFLIYFQGNSAPDKSGLPSDRFSAERTGGSVSTLTIQRTQQEDSAVYLCASSLPGQKKGYTFGSGTRLTVV.

This clonotype has only a few counts. This chain joins TRBV27 and TRBJ2-3; 8 bases match TRBD2. The CDR3 extends over 17 amino acids. Germline assignment: CDR1 MNHEY and CDR2 SMNVEV (reference sequence). J gave up 0 bases and V 8 bases, and 13 bases lay outside the gene matches. The CDR3 here is CASSPGGGLTSTDTQYF. The CDR3 DNA reads as TGTGCCAGCTCGCCCGGGGGGGGACTTACAAGCACAGATACGCAGTATTTT.

In this sample, this clonotype turned up many times. CDR3 DNA sequence: TGTGCCAGCAGCCATGGGCGCTCCTACGAGCAGTACTTC. Translating gives CASSHGRSYEQYF. V usage is TRBV12-3 or TRBV12-4 and J usage is TRBJ2-7; no definite D call. V lost 6 bases and J lost 0, with 9 bases in between. The CDR3 consists of 13 residues.

A few counts support this clonotype. The rearrangement links TRBV27 to TRBJ2-7; unclear D gene. Per germline, CDR1 MNHEY and CDR2 SMNVEV (reference sequence). V lost 2 bases to trimming and J lost 2 bases, with 10 bases between them. This CDR3 has 14 residues. The CDR3: CASSLNPGPYEQYF. CDR3 sequence (DNA): TGTGCCAGCAGTTTAAACCCGGGCCCCTACGAGCAGTACTTC.

This clonotype has only a few counts. The genes are TRBV7-2 and TRBJ2-1, with 7 bases that match TRBD1. The junction had 11 bases not matched to a gene; V was cut back by 5 bases and J by 4 bases. From germline, CDR1 is SGHTA and CDR2 FQGNSA. There are 16 residues in the CDR3. This CDR3 is CASSPRGQGRYNEQFF. CDR3 bases: TGTGCCAGCAGCCCTAGGGGGCAGGGGCGGTACAATGAGCAGTTCTTC.

This clonotype appeared many times. The chain is built from TRBV7-2 and TRBJ1-2, with 7 bases that match TRBD1. V gave up 5 bases and J gave up 0 bases; unmatched junction bases: 9. Germline loops: CDR1 SGHTA, CDR2 FQGNSA. The CDR3 length is 16 residues. DNA of the CDR3: TGTGCCAGCAGCCCGTCGACAGGGCAATCTAACTATGGCTACACCTTC. Translated: CASSPSTGQSNYGYTF.

The CDR3 loop is CASSLIRTSGRRGSYNEQFF. The CDR3 DNA reads TGTGCCAGCAGCTTGATACGGACTAGCGGGAGGAGGGGGTCCTACAATGAGCAGTTCTTC. The gene calls are TRBV5-4 and TRBJ2-1, with 14 positions matching TRBD2. V shed 1 base and J 1 base; nucleotides not matched to a gene: 10. Germline CDR1 and CDR2: SGHNT and YYREEE (reference sequence). The CDR3 totals 20 residues.

V gene TRBV10-1 combines with J gene TRBJ2-6; a weak D match, TRBD1 (5 bases). The CDR3 runs to 14 residues. Deletions cut 6 bases from V and 4 bases from J, with 10 bases between. CDR1 WNHNN and CDR2 SYGVQD come from the germline V gene (reference sequence). The CDR3 region has the DNA TGCGCCAGCAGCCAGGGTGGGGGGGCCAACGTCCTGACTTTC. Translated, it gives CASSQGGGANVLTF.

CDR3 in amino acids: CASRHYRGGYTGELFF. The CDR3 bases are TGTGCCAGCAGACACTACAGGGGAGGGTACACCGGGGAGCTGTTTTTT. This chain joins TRBV27 and TRBJ2-2; either TRBD1 or TRBD2 may supply D (7 bases each). This CDR3 comprises 16 residues. In germline, CDR1 is MNHEY, CDR2 SMNVEV (reference sequence). Trimming left V 6 bases short and J 3 bases short, with 17 bases between.

This clonotype was counted a few times. The J gene is TRBJ1-4, the V gene TRBV12-3 or TRBV12-4; possibly TRBD1 for D (5 bases). V shed 1 base and J shed 3 bases, with 12 bases lying between them. This CDR3 is 16 amino acids long. The CDR3 reads CASSLGPGHANEKLFF. CDR3 in DNA: TGTGCCAGCAGTTTAGGCCCAGGGCACGCTAATGAAAAACTGTTTTTT.

This clonotype was detected only a few times. The rearrangement uses TRBV29-1 and TRBJ2-5; the D is unclear. The CDR3 has 10 amino acids. Between the trimmed V and J ends, which lost 7 bases and 4 bases, there was a span of 7 bases. Germline-derived CDR1 and CDR2 are SQVTM and ANQGSEA. The CDR3 here is CSAQRETQYF. DNA for the CDR3: TGCAGCGCTCAGAGAGAGACCCAGTACTTC.

V is TRBV12-3 or TRBV12-4 and J is TRBJ2-2, with 7 nucleotides matching TRBD2. The CDR3 is 17 residues long. With V trimmed by 2 bases and J by 2 bases, 8 bases remained unmatched. For the CDR3, the DNA is TGTGCCAGCAGTTTACTCAGCGGGACCGTCAACACCGGGGAGCTGTTTTTT. Translation: CASSLLSGTVNTGELFF.